This TCR beta chain was found in a study of T cells in localized non-small cell lung cancer. General study findings and limits: The study linked higher blood T cell density to longer overall survival. Appearance in adjacent lung was seen for a median about 60 of the top 100 tumor clones.

The germline V gene encodes CDR1 SGHNT and CDR2 YYREEE (reference sequence). CDR3 length: 12 residues. Trimming took off 6 bases at V and 7 bases at J, with 10 bases between the two ends. Comment on this clone: No antigen is known for it.

Produced via immunoSEQ multiplex PCR; TCRdb's table is partial and in-frame only. The table includes some 20,000 clones, 75% to 85% detected once. V gene TRBV5-4 combines with J gene TRBJ1-4; D remains ambiguous. This clonotype originated in a man aged 40 to 70 with stage I lung adenocarcinoma. The specimen was peripheral blood, collected before any cancer treatment. CDR3 sequence reads: CASTIGGEKLFF. In nucleotides, the CDR3 is TGTGCCAGCACCATAGGTGGTGAAAAACTGTTTTTT. Drawing the rest from reference TRBV5-4 and TRBJ1-4, the complete variable domain is ETGVTQSPTHLIKTRGQQVTLRCSSQSGHNTVSWYQQALGQGPQFIFQYYREEENGRGNFPPRFSGLQFPNYSSELNVNALELDDSALYLCASTIGGEKLFFGSGTQLSVL.